The 3 T cell receptor beta chains below come from one sample, sequenced in a study of OX40 agonist ivuxolimab in advanced cancers. Some clones are missing from TCRdb's copy, which holds only in-frame ones; the method was immunoSEQ multiplex PCR. This sample yields about 52,000 clones, of which more than 85% are seen a single time; 11% to 15% belongs to the top ten. Material: CD4+ or CD8+ T cells sorted from blood, obtained in a trial of the OX40 agonist ivuxolimab. The source of these receptors is an adult with an advanced solid tumor such as melanoma, head and neck, liver or kidney cancer.

The chain combines TRBV27 with TRBJ2-6; the D is unclear. Deletions cut 2 bases from V and 4 bases from J, with 9 bases between. The germline gives CDR1 MNHEY, CDR2 SMNVEV (reference sequence). This CDR3 comprises 15 residues. CDR3 in DNA: TGTGCCAGCAGTTTAAGATTTTCCGGGGCCAACGTCCTGACTTTC. It specifies CASSLRFSGANVLTF.

The chain links TRBV30 to TRBJ2-7, with D tentatively TRBD1 (5 bases). Germline values: CDR1 GTSNPN, CDR2 SVGIG (reference sequence). CDR3 length equals 13 residues. V was cut by 4 bases and J by 4 bases, with 14 bases left in between. DNA for the CDR3: TGTGCCTGGAAGACAGACCTTGCGTACGAGCAGTACTTC. This codes for CAWKTDLAYEQYF. Combining the CDR3 with reference TRBV30 and TRBJ2-7 gives the whole variable domain SQTIHQWPATLVQPVGSPLSLECTVEGTSNPNLYWYRQAAGRGLQLLFYSVGIGQISSEVPQNLSASRPQDRQFILSSKKLLLSDSGFYLCAWKTDLAYEQYFGPGTRLTVT.

The V gene is TRBV7-9, the J gene TRBJ1-2, with D possibly being TRBD1 (6 bases). Germline-derived CDR1 and CDR2 are SEHNR and FQNEAQ (reference sequence). V lost 4 bases, J lost 8 bases, and 11 bases lay in between. The CDR3 totals 12 residues. Here the CDR3 reads CASSSNREGYTF. The CDR3 bases are TGTGCCAGCAGCTCTAACAGGGAGGGCTACACCTTC.